Listed below are T cell receptor beta chains from one sample, sequenced in a study of beta chain features in type 1 diabetes. Generated by immunoSEQ multiplex PCR, the TCRdb table keeps only in-frame clones and is missing some. This table has 200,000 to 300,000 clones, approximately 15% appearing once. Sequencing used naive CD4+ T cells from blood. Receptors were obtained from a man under 40 with type 1 diabetes. Each CDR3 is given with its conserved first and last residue. A D gene is named only where the DNA matches it firmly. Expanded clones are given a class, and other clones once, few, many or no size at all.

d_call	v_call	clone_size	j_call	cdr3_nt	cdr3_aa
NA	TRBV10-3	few	TRBJ1-5	TGTGCCTCTAGGGGTAGCAATCAGCCCCAGCATTTT	CASRGSNQPQHF
TRBD2	TRBV7-9	NA	TRBJ2-1	TGTGCCAGCAGCTTAGGGCTAGCGGGAGACAATGAGCAGTTCTTC	CASSLGLAGDNEQFF
NA	TRBV15	NA	TRBJ1-3	TGTGCCACCAGCAGAGACAGGGCTCTCTCTGGAAACACCATATATTTT	CATSRDRALSGNTIYF
TRBD2	TRBV5-1	few	TRBJ2-3	TGCGCCAGCAGCCCGGGGACTAGCATCACAGATACGCAGTATTTT	CASSPGTSITDTQYF
NA	TRBV5-1	few	TRBJ2-3	TGCGCCAGCAGCTTGTCCGTGCTACTTACAGATACGCAGTATTTT	CASSLSVLLTDTQYF
TRBD2	TRBV19	NA	TRBJ2-7	TGTGCCAGTAGTGATCAGCGGGGGGCGGCGGAGCAGTACTTC	CASSDQRGAAEQYF
NA	TRBV5-1	NA	TRBJ2-1	TGCGCCAGCAGCTTGGGAGGGACTGGAGGGACGAACAATGAGCAGTTCTTC	CASSLGGTGGTNNEQFF
NA	TRBV25-1	few	TRBJ2-5	TGTGCCAGCAGTGAATCATACAGGGGGGGACACCAGACCCAGTACTTC	CASSESYRGGHQTQYF
NA	TRBV2	NA	TRBJ2-2	TGTGCCAGCGGACGGGGTGGGAACACCGGGGAGCTGTTTTTT	CASGRGGNTGELFF
TRBD1	TRBV19	few	TRBJ2-7	TGTGCCAGTAGTCGACAGGGGGCCTCGACCCTTAGCCACTACGAGCAGTACTTC	CASSRQGASTLSHYEQYF
TRBD2	TRBV18	few	TRBJ2-1	TGTGCCAGCTCATCCAGGACTAGCGGGAGTTCCTACAATGAGCAGTTCTTC	CASSSRTSGSSYNEQFF
TRBD1	TRBV30	few	TRBJ1-5	TGTGCCTGGAGTTCTGGGACAGGTCAGCCCCAGCATTTT	CAWSSGTGQPQHF
NA	TRBV5-4	NA	TRBJ1-2	TGTGCCAGCAGCGTACCGGGGAACTATGGCTACACCTTC	CASSVPGNYGYTF
NA	TRBV7-7	NA	TRBJ2-2	TGTGCCAGCAGCTTACGGGAAGGACACACCGGGGAGCTGTTTTTT	CASSLREGHTGELFF
TRBD1	TRBV6-5	NA	TRBJ1-1	TGTGCCAGCAGTTACCCCGGACAGGGGAACACTGAAGCTTTCTTT	CASSYPGQGNTEAFF
TRBD2	TRBV29-1	few	TRBJ2-7	TGCAGCGCTAGACTAGCTTCCCACGAGCAGTACTTC	CSARLASHEQYF
TRBD2	TRBV7-2	NA	TRBJ2-3	TGTGCCAGCAGCTCCGGGGGGAATACGCAGTATTTT	CASSSGGNTQYF
TRBD2	TRBV19	NA	TRBJ2-5	TGTGCCAGTAGCGGACTAGCGGCGACACAAGAGACCCAGTACTTC	CASSGLAATQETQYF
NA	TRBV18	few	TRBJ1-2	TGTGCCAGCTCACCTATGGACAGCTATGGCTACACCTTC	CASSPMDSYGYTF
NA	TRBV19	few	TRBJ1-5	TGTGCCAGTAGTACGTCAGGGACAAAAGGGCAGCCCCAGCATTTT	CASSTSGTKGQPQHF
TRBD2	TRBV7-2	NA	TRBJ2-7	TGTGCCAGCAGCGAAGGACTAGCGGCAAGCTACGAGCAGTACTTC	CASSEGLAASYEQYF
TRBD2	TRBV5-1	few	TRBJ2-7	TGCGCCAGCAGCGCCGGGACTAGCGGGAGTAGCGAGCAGTACTTC	CASSAGTSGSSEQYF
NA	TRBV30	few	TRBJ2-5	TGTGCCTGGAGTAGGGGGGGCCTACAAGAGACCCAGTACTTC	CAWSRGGLQETQYF
NA	TRBV5-1	few	TRBJ2-3	TGCGCCAGCAGCTTTCAACAGGGTACAGATACGCAGTATTTT	CASSFQQGTDTQYF
NA	TRBV30	NA	TRBJ2-7	TGTGCCTGGTCTCAACAGGGACCTAGCTCCTACGAGCAGTACTTC	CAWSQQGPSSYEQYF
NA	TRBV7-9	NA	TRBJ1-4	TGTGCCAGCAGCCAAAATGAAAAACTGTTTTTT	CASSQNEKLFF
TRBD2	TRBV9	NA	TRBJ2-5	TGTGCCAGCAGCGTAGGTCTAGCGGGAGCCCAAGAGACCCAGTACTTC	CASSVGLAGAQETQYF
NA	TRBV6-5	few	TRBJ1-5	TGTGCCAGCAGTTACTCGGACAGACTATGGCCCCAGCATTTT	CASSYSDRLWPQHF
TRBD2	TRBV19	few	TRBJ2-7	TGTGCCAGTAGTATAGATCCAGGGACTAGCTACGAGCAGTACTTC	CASSIDPGTSYEQYF
NA	TRBV6-6	NA	TRBJ1-1	TGTGCCAGCAGTTACCGGGAAGCTTTCTTT	CASSYREAFF
NA	TRBV29-1	few	TRBJ1-1	TGCAGCGTTGAGAGGGTGGCAGTGAACACTGAAGCTTTCTTT	CSVERVAVNTEAFF
NA	TRBV2	few	TRBJ1-4	TGTGCCAGCGGTATGAACAGCCATGATGAAAAACTGTTTTTT	CASGMNSHDEKLFF
TRBD1	TRBV9	few	TRBJ2-7	TGTGCCAGCAGCTCAACAGGACAGGGTTGGTCCTACGAGCAGTACTTC	CASSSTGQGWSYEQYF
TRBD2	TRBV10-3	few	TRBJ2-1	TGTGCCATCAGGGGCGGGAGTGGCAATGAGCAGTTCTTC	CAIRGGSGNEQFF
TRBD2	TRBV7-2	few	TRBJ2-4	TGTGCCAGCAGCTCGGAGGGTAGCGGGAAAAACATTCAGTACTTC	CASSSEGSGKNIQYF
TRBD1	TRBV4-1	few	TRBJ1-2	TGCGCCAGCAGCCAAGATCGGTACGAGGGGGCTGGCTACACCTTC	CASSQDRYEGAGYTF
NA	TRBV5-6	NA	TRBJ2-7	TGTGCCAGCAGCAAAGGAGGGGAACGTTACGAGCAGTACTTC	CASSKGGERYEQYF
NA	TRBV5-6	NA	TRBJ1-6	TGTGCCAGCAGCTTGTTCGCCCCAGGGGCTGGGGATTCACCCCTCCACTTT	CASSLFAPGAGDSPLHF
TRBD2	TRBV5-4	NA	TRBJ2-3	TGTGCCAGCTCGTTGAGCGGGGGGTTTGATACGCAGTATTTT	CASSLSGGFDTQYF
TRBD1	TRBV5-1	NA	TRBJ1-1	TGCGCCAGCAGCTACGACAGGGTGATAACTGAAGCTTTCTTT	CASSYDRVITEAFF
NA	TRBV29-1	NA	TRBJ2-3	TGCAGCGTTGGGACAATTACCACAGATACGCAGTATTTT	CSVGTITTDTQYF
TRBD1	TRBV5-6	few	TRBJ1-2	TGTGCCAGCAGCTTGACAGGGGGGTACTATGGCTACACCTTC	CASSLTGGYYGYTF
NA	TRBV9	few	TRBJ2-7	TGTGCCAGCAGCAGTGGGGGCACCTACGAGCAGTACTTC	CASSSGGTYEQYF
NA	TRBV5-1	NA	TRBJ2-5	TGCGCCAGCAGCACCGGGGGTGGTGCGGAGACCCAGTACTTC	CASSTGGGAETQYF
TRBD1	TRBV9	few	TRBJ2-1	TGTGCCAGCAGCGTAGAGCCCCGTGGGACAGGCAATGAGCAGTTCTTC	CASSVEPRGTGNEQFF
TRBD2	TRBV29-1	few	TRBJ2-3	TGCAGCGTTGAACTAGCGGGAGGAACAGATACGCAGTATTTT	CSVELAGGTDTQYF
NA	TRBV29-1	NA	TRBJ1-1	TGCAGCGTGGACAGTTTGAACACTGAAGCTTTCTTT	CSVDSLNTEAFF
NA	TRBV5-1	few	TRBJ2-7	TGCGCCAGCAGCCCTGGCGGGGGCACCTACGAGCAGTACTTC	CASSPGGGTYEQYF
NA	TRBV5-6	NA	TRBJ2-4	TGTGCCAGCAGCTCCTTACGGGGGTCCAAAAACATTCAGTACTTC	CASSSLRGSKNIQYF
TRBD1	TRBV5-4	few	TRBJ2-5	TGTGCCAGCAGCTTCTCCGGGACAGGGGGAGAGACCCAGTACTTC	CASSFSGTGGETQYF
TRBD1	TRBV5-6	few	TRBJ2-3	TGTGCCAGCAGCATACAGGGGGCAGGGACAGATACGCAGTATTTT	CASSIQGAGTDTQYF
TRBD1	TRBV4-1	NA	TRBJ2-4	TGCGCCAGCAGCCAAGGCGGGACAGGGGGTGTTGAGGCCAAAAACATTCAGTACTTC	CASSQGGTGGVEAKNIQYF
NA	TRBV9	few	TRBJ2-5	TGTGCCAGCAGCGTAGACCAGGGGGGGACCCAGTACTTC	CASSVDQGGTQYF
NA	TRBV18	few	TRBJ1-1	TGTGCCAGCTCACCGGACACAGGTTACATGGGGGAAGCTTTCTTT	CASSPDTGYMGEAFF
TRBD2	TRBV4-2	few	TRBJ2-3	TGTGCCAGCAGCCAAGAGTCGGCGGGGGGGGGCACAGATACGCAGTATTTT	CASSQESAGGGTDTQYF
NA	TRBV6-5	NA	TRBJ1-5	TGTGCCAGCAGAGGCGGTAATCAGCCCCAGCATTTT	CASRGGNQPQHF
NA	TRBV19	few	TRBJ2-1	TGTGCCAGTAGTATTCGGTTAGCGGCTTACAATGAGCAGTTCTTC	CASSIRLAAYNEQFF
NA	TRBV18	NA	TRBJ1-6	TGTGCCAGCTCCACTAGGAAGGTGGGAGATTCACCCCTCCACTTT	CASSTRKVGDSPLHF